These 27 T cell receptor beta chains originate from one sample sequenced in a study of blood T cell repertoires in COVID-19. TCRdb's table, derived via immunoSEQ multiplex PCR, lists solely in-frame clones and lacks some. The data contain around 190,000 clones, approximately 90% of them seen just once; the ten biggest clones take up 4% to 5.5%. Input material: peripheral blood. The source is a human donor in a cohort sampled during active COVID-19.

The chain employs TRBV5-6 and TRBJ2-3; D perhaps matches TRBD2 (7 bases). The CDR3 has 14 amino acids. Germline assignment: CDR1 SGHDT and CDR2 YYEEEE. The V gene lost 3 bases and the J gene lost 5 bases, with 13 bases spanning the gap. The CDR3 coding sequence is TGTGCCAGCAGCTCGCCCGGGGGGCAAGATACGCAGTATTTT. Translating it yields CASSSPGGQDTQYF.

CDR3 bases: TGCGCCAGCAGCTCCCAGTCTTCCGAGCAGTACTTC. The encoded protein is CASSSQSSEQYF. The J gene is TRBJ2-7, the V gene TRBV5-1; D is ambiguous. This CDR3 region has 12 residues. The V end lost 3 bases, the J end lost 6 bases, and 10 bases lay between the germline ends. Germline V CDR1 and CDR2: SGHRS, YFSETQ.

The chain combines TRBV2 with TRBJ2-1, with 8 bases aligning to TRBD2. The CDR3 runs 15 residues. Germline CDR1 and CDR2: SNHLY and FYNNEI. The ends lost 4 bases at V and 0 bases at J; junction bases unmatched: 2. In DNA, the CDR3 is TGTGCCAGCAGTGCGCGGGGGGCCTCCTACAATGAGCAGTTCTTC. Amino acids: CASSARGASYNEQFF.

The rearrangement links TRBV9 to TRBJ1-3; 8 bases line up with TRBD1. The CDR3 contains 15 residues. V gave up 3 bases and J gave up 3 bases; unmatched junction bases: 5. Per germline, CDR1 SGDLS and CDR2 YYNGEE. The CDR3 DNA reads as TGTGCCAGCAGCGCCCGAGGGACAGGTGGAAACACCATATATTTT. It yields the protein CASSARGTGGNTIYF.

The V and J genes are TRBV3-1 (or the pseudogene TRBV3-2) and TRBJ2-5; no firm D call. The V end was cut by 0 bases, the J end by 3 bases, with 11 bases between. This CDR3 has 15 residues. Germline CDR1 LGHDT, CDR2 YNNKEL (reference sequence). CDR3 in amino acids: CASSQDQSAEETQYF. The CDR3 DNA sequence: TGTGCCAGCAGCCAAGATCAGAGCGCGGAAGAGACCCAGTACTTC.

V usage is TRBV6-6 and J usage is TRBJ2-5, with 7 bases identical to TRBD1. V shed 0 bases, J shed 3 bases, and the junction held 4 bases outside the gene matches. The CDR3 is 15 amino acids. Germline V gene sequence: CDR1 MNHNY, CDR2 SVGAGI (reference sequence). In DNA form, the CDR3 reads TGTGCCAGCAGTTACTCGTTCCAGGGGGAAGAGACCCAGTACTTC. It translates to CASSYSFQGEETQYF.

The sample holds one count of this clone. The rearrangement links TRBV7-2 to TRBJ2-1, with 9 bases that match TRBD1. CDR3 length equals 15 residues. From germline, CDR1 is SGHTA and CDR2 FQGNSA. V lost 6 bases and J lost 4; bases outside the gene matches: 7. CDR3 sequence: CASSSDRGEYNEQFF. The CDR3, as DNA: TGTGCCAGCAGTTCGGACAGGGGCGAATACAATGAGCAGTTCTTC.

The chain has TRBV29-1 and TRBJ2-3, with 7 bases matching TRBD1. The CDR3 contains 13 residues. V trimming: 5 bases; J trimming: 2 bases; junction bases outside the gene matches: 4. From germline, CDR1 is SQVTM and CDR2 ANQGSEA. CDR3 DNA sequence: TGCAGCGTTCGGGACAGTTCCACAGATACGCAGTATTTT. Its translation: CSVRDSSTDTQYF.

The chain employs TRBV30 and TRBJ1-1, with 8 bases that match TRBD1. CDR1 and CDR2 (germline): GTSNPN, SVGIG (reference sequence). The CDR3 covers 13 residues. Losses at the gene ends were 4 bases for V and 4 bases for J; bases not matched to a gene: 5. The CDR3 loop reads CAWTTGGSTEAFF. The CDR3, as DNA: TGTGCCTGGACCACAGGGGGAAGCACTGAAGCTTTCTTT.

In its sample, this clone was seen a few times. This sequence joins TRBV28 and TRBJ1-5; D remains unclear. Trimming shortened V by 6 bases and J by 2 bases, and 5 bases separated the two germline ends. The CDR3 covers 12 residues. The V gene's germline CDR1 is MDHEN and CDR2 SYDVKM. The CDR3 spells CASRFGNQPQHF. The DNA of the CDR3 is TGTGCCAGCAGATTCGGCAATCAGCCCCAGCATTTT. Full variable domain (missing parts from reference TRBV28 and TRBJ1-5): DVKVTQSSRYLVKRTGEKVFLECVQDMDHENMFWYRQDPGLGLRLIYFSYDVKMKEKGDIPEGYSVSREKKERFSLILESASTNQTSMYLCASRFGNQPQHFGDGTRLSIL.

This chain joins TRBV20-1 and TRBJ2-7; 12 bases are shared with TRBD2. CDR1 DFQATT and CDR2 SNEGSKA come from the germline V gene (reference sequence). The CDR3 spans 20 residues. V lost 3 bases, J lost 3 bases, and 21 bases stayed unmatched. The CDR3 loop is CSASSSGRAVGGRSYYEQYF. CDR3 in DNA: TGCAGTGCTAGTTCTAGCGGGAGGGCCGTGGGCGGCCGTTCTTACTACGAGCAGTACTTC.

CDR3 in amino acids: CASTGKNTGELFF. The DNA of the CDR3 is TGCGCCAGCACAGGGAAGAACACCGGGGAGCTGTTTTTT. The genes are TRBV10-2 and TRBJ2-2; possibly TRBD1 for D (5 bases). Trimming stripped 7 bases from V and 1 base from J, with 7 bases between. The germline CDR1 and CDR2 sequences are WSHSY and SAAADI. CDR3 length: 13 amino acids.

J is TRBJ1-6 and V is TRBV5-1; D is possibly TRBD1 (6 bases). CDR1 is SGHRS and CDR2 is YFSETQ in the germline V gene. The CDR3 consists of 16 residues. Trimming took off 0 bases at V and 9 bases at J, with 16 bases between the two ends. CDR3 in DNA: TGCGCCAGCAGCTTGGGGGGACCGGGGGGCTCTTCACCCCTCCACTTT. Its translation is CASSLGGPGGSSPLHF.

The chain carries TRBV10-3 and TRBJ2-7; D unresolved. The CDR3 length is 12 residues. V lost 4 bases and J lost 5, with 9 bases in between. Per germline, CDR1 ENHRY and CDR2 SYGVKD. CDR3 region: CAISVRGHEQYF. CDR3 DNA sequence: TGTGCCATCAGTGTGAGAGGCCACGAGCAGTACTTC.

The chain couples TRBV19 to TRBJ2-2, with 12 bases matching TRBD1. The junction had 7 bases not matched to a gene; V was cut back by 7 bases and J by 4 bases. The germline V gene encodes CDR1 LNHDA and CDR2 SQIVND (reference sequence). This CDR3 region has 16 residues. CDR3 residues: CASTRDRGRATGELFF. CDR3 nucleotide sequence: TGTGCCAGTACCAGGGACAGGGGGCGCGCCACCGGGGAGCTGTTTTTT.

As DNA, the CDR3 is TGTGCCAGCAGCGGCCCGGGACAGGGGGCCTACGAGCAGTACTTC. It is translated as CASSGPGQGAYEQYF. This chain links TRBV9 with TRBJ2-7; 11 bases align to TRBD1. The CDR3 runs to 15 residues. With 3 bases clipped from V and 2 bases from J, the junction kept 4 bases outside the gene matches. Germline V gene sequence: CDR1 SGDLS, CDR2 YYNGEE.

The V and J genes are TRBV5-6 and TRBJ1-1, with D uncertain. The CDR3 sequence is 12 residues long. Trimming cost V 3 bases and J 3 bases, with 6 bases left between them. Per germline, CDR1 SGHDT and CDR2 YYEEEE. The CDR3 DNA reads TGTGCCAGCAGCTCAGGCGACACTGAAGCTTTCTTT. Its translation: CASSSGDTEAFF.

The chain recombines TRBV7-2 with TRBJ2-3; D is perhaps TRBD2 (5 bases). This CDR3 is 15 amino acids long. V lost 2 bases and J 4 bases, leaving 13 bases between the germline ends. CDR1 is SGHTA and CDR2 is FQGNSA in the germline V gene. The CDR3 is CASSLNGKGSDTQYF. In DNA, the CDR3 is TGTGCCAGCAGCTTAAACGGGAAAGGCTCAGATACGCAGTATTTT.

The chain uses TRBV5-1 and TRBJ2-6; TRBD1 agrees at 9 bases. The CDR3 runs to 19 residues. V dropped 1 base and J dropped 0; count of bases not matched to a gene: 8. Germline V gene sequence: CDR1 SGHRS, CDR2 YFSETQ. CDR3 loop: CASSLLGTGSLSGANVLTF. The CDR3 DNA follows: TGCGCCAGCAGCTTGTTAGGGACAGGGAGCCTCTCTGGGGCCAACGTCCTGACTTTC.

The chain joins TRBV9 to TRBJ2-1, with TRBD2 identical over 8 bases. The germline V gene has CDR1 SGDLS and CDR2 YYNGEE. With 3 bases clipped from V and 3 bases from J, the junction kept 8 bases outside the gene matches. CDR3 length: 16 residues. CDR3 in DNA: TGTGCCAGCAGCGGGGGGTCTAGCGGGTACTACAATGAGCAGTTCTTC. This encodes CASSGGSSGYYNEQFF. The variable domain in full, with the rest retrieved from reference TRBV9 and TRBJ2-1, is DSGVTQTPKHLITATGQRVTLRCSPRSGDLSVYWYQQSLDQGLQFLIQYYNGEERAKGNILERFSAQQFPDLHSELNLSSLELGDSALYFCASSGGSSGYYNEQFFGPGTRLTVL.

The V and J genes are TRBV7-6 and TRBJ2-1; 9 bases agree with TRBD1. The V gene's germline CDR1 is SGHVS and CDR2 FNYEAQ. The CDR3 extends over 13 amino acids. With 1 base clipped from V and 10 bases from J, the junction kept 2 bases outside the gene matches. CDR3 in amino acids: CASSLGDRDEQFF. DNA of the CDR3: TGTGCCAGCAGCTTAGGGGACAGGGACGAGCAGTTCTTC.

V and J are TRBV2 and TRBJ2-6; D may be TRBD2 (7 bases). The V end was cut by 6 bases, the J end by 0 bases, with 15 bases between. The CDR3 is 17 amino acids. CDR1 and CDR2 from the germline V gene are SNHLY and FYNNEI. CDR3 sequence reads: CASSLLGGLSGANVLTF. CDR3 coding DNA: TGTGCCAGCAGCCTTTTGGGGGGGCTCTCTGGGGCCAACGTCCTGACTTTC.

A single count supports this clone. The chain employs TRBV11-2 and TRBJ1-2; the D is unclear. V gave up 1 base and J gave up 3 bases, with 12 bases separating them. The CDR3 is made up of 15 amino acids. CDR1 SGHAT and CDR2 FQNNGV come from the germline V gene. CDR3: CASSLGFGGYYGYTF. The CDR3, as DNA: TGTGCCAGCAGCTTAGGGTTCGGCGGTTACTATGGCTACACCTTC.

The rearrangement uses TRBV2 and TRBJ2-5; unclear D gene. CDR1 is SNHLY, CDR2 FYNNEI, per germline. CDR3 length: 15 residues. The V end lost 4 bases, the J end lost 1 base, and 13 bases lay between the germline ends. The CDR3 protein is CASSVGWSSQETQYF. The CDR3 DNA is TGTGCCAGCAGTGTAGGTTGGAGCTCCCAAGAGACCCAGTACTTC.

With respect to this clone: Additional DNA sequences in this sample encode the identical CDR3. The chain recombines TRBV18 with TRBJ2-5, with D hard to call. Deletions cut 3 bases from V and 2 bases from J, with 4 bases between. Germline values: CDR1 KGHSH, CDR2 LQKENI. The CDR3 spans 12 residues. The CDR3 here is CASSPSQETQYF. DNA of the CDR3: TGTGCCAGCTCACCTTCACAAGAGACCCAGTACTTC.

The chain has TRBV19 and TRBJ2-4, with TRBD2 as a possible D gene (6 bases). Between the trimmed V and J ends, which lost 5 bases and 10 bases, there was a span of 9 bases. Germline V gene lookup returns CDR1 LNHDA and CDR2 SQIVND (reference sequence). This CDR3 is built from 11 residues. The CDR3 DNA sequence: TGTGCCAGTAGTGATGGGGGGATTCAGTACTTC. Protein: CASSDGGIQYF.

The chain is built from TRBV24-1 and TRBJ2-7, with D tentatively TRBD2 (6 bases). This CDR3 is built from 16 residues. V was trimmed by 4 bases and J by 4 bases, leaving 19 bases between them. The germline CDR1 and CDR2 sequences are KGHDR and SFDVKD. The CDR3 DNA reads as TGTGCCACCAGTGAATCGCGGGGAAATTTTTTTTACGAGCAGTACTTC. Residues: CATSESRGNFFYEQYF.